A selection of T cell receptor beta chains follows, all from one sample in a study of CD8 T cells in Susac syndrome. MiXCR was run by TCRdb on the immunoSEQ multiplex PCR reads, yielding one entry per CDR3 protein. The data contain 100,000 to 150,000 distinct CDR3 sequences, around 96% of them singletons. Sequencing input: CD4+ T cells from PBMCs. Source of these receptors: a human donor in good health. Each CDR3 is given with its conserved first and last residue. D genes are given only for firm matches. For some rows the clone size is stated as once, few or many, or as a class when expanded; others skip it.

v_call: TRBV7-2; d_call: TRBD2; clone_size: NA; j_call: TRBJ2-7; cdr3_nt: TGTGCCAGCAGCTTAGCAGGCCCCACTAGCGGGAGAACCTCCTACGAGCAGTACTTC; cdr3_aa: CASSLAGPTSGRTSYEQYF
v_call: TRBV28; d_call: TRBD2; clone_size: NA; j_call: TRBJ2-3; cdr3_nt: TGTGCCAGCAGCCTCGGGGTAGCGGGAGGAAATACGCAGTATTTT; cdr3_aa: CASSLGVAGGNTQYF
v_call: TRBV7-9; d_call: NA; clone_size: NA; j_call: TRBJ2-1; cdr3_nt: TGTGCCAGCAGCCGTACAGCGGCCTCCTACAATGAGCAGTTCTTC; cdr3_aa: CASSRTAASYNEQFF
v_call: TRBV5-1; d_call: NA; clone_size: NA; j_call: TRBJ1-2; cdr3_nt: TGCGCCAGCAGCGTAGACATACCCAGGGATGGCTACACCTTC; cdr3_aa: CASSVDIPRDGYTF
v_call: TRBV29-1; d_call: TRBD1; clone_size: NA; j_call: TRBJ2-7; cdr3_nt: TGCAGCATAGGGGACAGCTCCGAGCAGTACTTC; cdr3_aa: CSIGDSSEQYF
v_call: TRBV12-3/TRBV12-4; d_call: NA; clone_size: NA; j_call: TRBJ2-5; cdr3_nt: TGTGCCAGCAGTCCTTCTGACCAGCTCGAGACCCAGTACTTC; cdr3_aa: CASSPSDQLETQYF
v_call: TRBV6-1; d_call: TRBD1; clone_size: NA; j_call: TRBJ1-5; cdr3_nt: TGTGCCAGCAGTACCTGGGACAGGGGGGAGTATAGCAATCAGCCCCAGCATTTT; cdr3_aa: CASSTWDRGEYSNQPQHF
v_call: TRBV5-1; d_call: NA; clone_size: NA; j_call: TRBJ1-1; cdr3_nt: TGCGCCAGCAGCTTTACAGGTCCTTTCAACACTGAAGCTTTCTTT; cdr3_aa: CASSFTGPFNTEAFF
v_call: TRBV7-9; d_call: NA; clone_size: NA; j_call: TRBJ2-6; cdr3_nt: TGTGCCAGCAGCTTACCTCTGGGGCGGGCGAGCTCTGGGGCCAACGTCCTGACTTTC; cdr3_aa: CASSLPLGRASSGANVLTF
v_call: TRBV5-1; d_call: NA; clone_size: NA; j_call: TRBJ2-1; cdr3_nt: TGCGCCAGCAGCGTCCCTTTGGATGAGCAGTTCTTC; cdr3_aa: CASSVPLDEQFF
v_call: TRBV5-1; d_call: NA; clone_size: NA; j_call: TRBJ2-5; cdr3_nt: TGCGCCAGCAGAACCACGACGGTAACACAAGAGACCCAGTACTTC; cdr3_aa: CASRTTTVTQETQYF
v_call: TRBV29-1; d_call: TRBD2; clone_size: NA; j_call: TRBJ2-3; cdr3_nt: TGCAGCGTTGACGGGCGGGAGGGATTCTCAGATACGCAGTATTTT; cdr3_aa: CSVDGREGFSDTQYF
v_call: TRBV6-6; d_call: NA; clone_size: NA; j_call: TRBJ2-3; cdr3_nt: TGTGCCAGCAGTCCCCGCCGACTAAGGTCAGATACGCAGTATTTT; cdr3_aa: CASSPRRLRSDTQYF
v_call: TRBV4-1; d_call: TRBD1; clone_size: once; j_call: TRBJ2-7; cdr3_nt: TGCGCCAGCAGCCTAGCACAGGGGGACCTCTACGAGCAGTACTTC; cdr3_aa: CASSLAQGDLYEQYF
v_call: TRBV5-1; d_call: TRBD2; clone_size: NA; j_call: TRBJ2-3; cdr3_nt: TGCGCCAGCAGCTCGGGACTAGCGGCCACAGATACGCAGTATTTT; cdr3_aa: CASSSGLAATDTQYF
v_call: TRBV7-9; d_call: NA; clone_size: NA; j_call: TRBJ2-1; cdr3_nt: TGTGCCAGCAGCTTAGTATCCTACAATGAGCAGTTCTTC; cdr3_aa: CASSLVSYNEQFF
v_call: TRBV7-2; d_call: TRBD2; clone_size: NA; j_call: TRBJ2-3; cdr3_nt: TGTGCCAGCAGCCAGAGGGTAGCGGGAGATACGCAGTATTTT; cdr3_aa: CASSQRVAGDTQYF
v_call: TRBV2; d_call: NA; clone_size: NA; j_call: TRBJ2-1; cdr3_nt: TGTGCCAGCACCCCACGGTGGGTCTACAATGAGCAGTTCTTC; cdr3_aa: CASTPRWVYNEQFF
v_call: TRBV29-1; d_call: TRBD1; clone_size: NA; j_call: TRBJ1-2; cdr3_nt: TGCAGCTCCCGGACAGGGGGCGAGGGTGGCTACACCTTC; cdr3_aa: CSSRTGGEGGYTF
v_call: TRBV29-1; d_call: TRBD2; clone_size: NA; j_call: TRBJ2-7; cdr3_nt: TGCAGCGGATTAGCGGGAGCGACTCGCGAGCAGTACTTC; cdr3_aa: CSGLAGATREQYF
v_call: TRBV7-9; d_call: NA; clone_size: NA; j_call: TRBJ1-1; cdr3_nt: TGTGCCAGCAGCTTAGGTGTCAGGGGTGGGACTGAAGCTTTCTTT; cdr3_aa: CASSLGVRGGTEAFF
v_call: TRBV20-1; d_call: NA; clone_size: NA; j_call: TRBJ1-5; cdr3_nt: TGCAGTGCTAGAGTTCTTAGGGGGGTCCAGCCCCAGCATTTT; cdr3_aa: CSARVLRGVQPQHF